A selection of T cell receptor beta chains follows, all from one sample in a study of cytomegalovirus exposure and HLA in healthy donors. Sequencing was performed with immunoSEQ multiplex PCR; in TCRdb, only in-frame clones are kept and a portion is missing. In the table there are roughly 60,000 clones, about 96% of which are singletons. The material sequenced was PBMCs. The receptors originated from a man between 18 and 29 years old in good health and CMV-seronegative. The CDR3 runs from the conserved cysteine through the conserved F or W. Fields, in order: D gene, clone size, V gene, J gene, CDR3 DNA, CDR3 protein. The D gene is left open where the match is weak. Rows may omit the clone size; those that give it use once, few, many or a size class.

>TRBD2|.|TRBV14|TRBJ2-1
TGTGCCAGCAGCCAGGAACTTCTGCGGGGGGGCGCTTCCTACAATGAGCAGTTCTTC
CASSQELLRGGASYNEQFF
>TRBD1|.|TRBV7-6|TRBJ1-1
TGTGCCAGCAGCTCGGGACAGGGGAATACTGAAGCTTTCTTT
CASSSGQGNTEAFF
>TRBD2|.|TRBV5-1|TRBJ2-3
TGCGCCAGCAGCCCCGGGACTAGCGGATATACGGGCGCAGATACGCAGTATTTT
CASSPGTSGYTGADTQYF
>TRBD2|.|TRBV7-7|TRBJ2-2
TGTGCTAGCAGCTTAGCGGGACTAGCGGGAGCCGGGGAGCTGTTTTTT
CASSLAGLAGAGELFF
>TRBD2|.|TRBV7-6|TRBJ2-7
TGTGCCAGCAGCCCCCTAGCGGGGGCTATGGAGCAGTACTTC
CASSPLAGAMEQYF
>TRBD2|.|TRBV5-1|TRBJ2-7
TGCGCCAGCAGCTACCCACTAGCGGGAGGCGACAAGCAGTACTTC
CASSYPLAGGDKQYF
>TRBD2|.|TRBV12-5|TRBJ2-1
TGTGCTAGTGGTTTGAACCTAGCGGGGACCTACAATGAGCAGTTCTTC
CASGLNLAGTYNEQFF
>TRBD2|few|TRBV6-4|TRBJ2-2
TGTGCCAGCACCTGGACTAGCGGATCCACCGGGGAGCTGTTTTTT
CASTWTSGSTGELFF
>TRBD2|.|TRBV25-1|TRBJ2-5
TGTGCCAGCAGTGAACTAGCGGGAGGGTGGGAGACCCAGTACTTC
CASSELAGGWETQYF
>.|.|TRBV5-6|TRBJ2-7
TGTGCCAGCAGCCTCGGACGGACATACGAGCAGTACTTC
CASSLGRTYEQYF
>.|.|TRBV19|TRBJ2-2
TGTGCCAGTAGTTGGCGGGCCCCCGGGGAGCTGTTTTTT
CASSWRAPGELFF
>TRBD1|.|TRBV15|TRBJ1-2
TGTGCCACCAGCAGATCCGGGACAGCTAACTATGGCTACACCTTC
CATSRSGTANYGYTF
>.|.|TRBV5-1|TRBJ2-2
TGCGCCAGCAGCTTGGACAGTTTCGCGAACACCGGGGAGCTGTTTTTT
CASSLDSFANTGELFF
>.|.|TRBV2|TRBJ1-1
TGTGCCAGCAGTGAAGGGGTGGGAGTGGACGTACCTTTCTTT
CASSEGVGVDVPFF
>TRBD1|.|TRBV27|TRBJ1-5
TGTGCCAGCAGTTTAGTGACAGGGGTACAGCCCCAGCATTTT
CASSLVTGVQPQHF
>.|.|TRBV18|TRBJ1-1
TGTGCCAGCTCACCAGGGCGGAACACTGAAGCTTTCTTT
CASSPGRNTEAFF
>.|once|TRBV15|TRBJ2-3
TGTGCCACCAGCACCGCGACAGGCCCCACAGATACGCAGTATTTT
CATSTATGPTDTQYF
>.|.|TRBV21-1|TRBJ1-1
TGTGCCAGCAGCAAAGCGCTCGGGAGGCGAACCAACACTGAAGCTTTCTTT
CASSKALGRRTNTEAFF
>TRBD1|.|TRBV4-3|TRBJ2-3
TGCGCCAGCAGCCAATCACAGGGGGAGGCAGATACGCAGTATTTT
CASSQSQGEADTQYF
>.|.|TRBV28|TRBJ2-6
TGTGCCAGCAGTCTACCGACTGGGGCCAACGTCCTGACTTTC
CASSLPTGANVLTF
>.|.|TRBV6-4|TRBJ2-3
TGTGCCAGCAGTGAAGCGGACACAGATACGCAGTATTTT
CASSEADTDTQYF
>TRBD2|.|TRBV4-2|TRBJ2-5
TGTGCCAGCAGCCAAGGATCTAGCGGGCTGGGAGAGACCCAGTACTTC
CASSQGSSGLGETQYF
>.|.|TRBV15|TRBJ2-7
TGTGCCACCAGCAGACTCAAGACGGGGGTAGAGCAGTACTTC
CATSRLKTGVEQYF
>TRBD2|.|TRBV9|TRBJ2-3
TGTGCCAGCAGCACCCGAGCGGGAGAGGGTTCAGATACGCAGTATTTT
CASSTRAGEGSDTQYF
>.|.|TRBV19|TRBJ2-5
TGTGCCAGTAGTGCAAATGAGGAGACCCAGTACTTC
CASSANEETQYF
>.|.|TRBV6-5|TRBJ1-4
TGTGCCAGCAGCCGAGGACAATATGAAAAACTGTTTTTT
CASSRGQYEKLFF
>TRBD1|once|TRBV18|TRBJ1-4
TGTGCCAGCTGCCCGGACAGGCAGGGGGCAACTAATGAAAAACTGTTTTTT
CASCPDRQGATNEKLFF
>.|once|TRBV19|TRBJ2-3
TGTGCCAGTAGTATAGGGAGTCCAGATACGCAGTATTTT
CASSIGSPDTQYF
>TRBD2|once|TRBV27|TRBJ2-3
TGTGCCAGCAGTCCTCTTTCTGTGTCGGGAGGGCCTGTGGATACGCAGTATTTT
CASSPLSVSGGPVDTQYF
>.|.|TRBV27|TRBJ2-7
TGTGCCAGCAGTCCCGGGACAACCACCTACGAGCAGTACTTC
CASSPGTTTYEQYF
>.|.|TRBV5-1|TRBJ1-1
TGCGCCAGCAGCTTGGGAGTGGGGCGCGGCACTGAAGCTTTCTTT
CASSLGVGRGTEAFF
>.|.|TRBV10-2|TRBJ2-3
TGCGCCAGTCGGCGGCTCGGGGGACGATCTAGCACAGATACGCAGTATTTT
CASRRLGGRSSTDTQYF
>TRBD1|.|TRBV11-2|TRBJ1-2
TGTGCCAGCAGCTCCGGGACAGTATTTTCCTATGGCTACACCTTC
CASSSGTVFSYGYTF
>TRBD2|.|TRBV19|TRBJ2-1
TGTGCCAGTAGTATAAGGCGGGAGCTTTACAATGAGCAGTTCTTC
CASSIRRELYNEQFF
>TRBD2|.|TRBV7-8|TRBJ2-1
TGTGCCAGCAGCTCCACCCTAGCGGGAGGAGGTTTTGAGCAGTTCTTC
CASSSTLAGGGFEQFF
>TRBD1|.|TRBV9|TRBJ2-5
TGTGCCAGCAGCGAGACAGGGGGCTGGGAGACCCAGTACTTC
CASSETGGWETQYF
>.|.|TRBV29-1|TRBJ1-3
TGCAGCGCTGAAACACAGGGACCTGGAAACACCATATATTTT
CSAETQGPGNTIYF
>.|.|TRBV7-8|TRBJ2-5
TGTGCCAGCAGACTCGACAAGCCCCAAGAGACCCAGTACTTC
CASRLDKPQETQYF
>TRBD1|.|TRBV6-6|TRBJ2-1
TGTGCCAGCAGCTACCGACAGGGGCAGAATGAGCAGTTCTTC
CASSYRQGQNEQFF
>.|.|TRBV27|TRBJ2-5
TGTGCCAGCAGTTTATCACAGGAAGAGACCCAGTACTTC
CASSLSQEETQYF
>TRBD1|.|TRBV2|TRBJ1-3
TGTGCCAGCAGGGCGGGACAGGGGGTTGGAAACACCATATATTTT
CASRAGQGVGNTIYF
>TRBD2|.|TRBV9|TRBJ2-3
TGTGCCAGCTCCCGGACTAGCGGGAGTATAGGCACAGATACGCAGTATTTT
CASSRTSGSIGTDTQYF
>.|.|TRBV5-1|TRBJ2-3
TGCGCCAGCAGCTTTGATCGGGATACGCAGTATTTT
CASSFDRDTQYF
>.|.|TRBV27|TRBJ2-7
TGTGCCAGCAGCAGGGACACATACTACGAGCAGTACTTC
CASSRDTYYEQYF
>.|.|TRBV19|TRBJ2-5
TGTGCCAGTAGTATACCCCTAGACGAGACCCAGTACTTC
CASSIPLDETQYF
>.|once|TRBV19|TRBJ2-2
TGTGCCAGTAGTTTCGCTAGCGTTGCCACCGGGGAGCTGTTTTTT
CASSFASVATGELFF
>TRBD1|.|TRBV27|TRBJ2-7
TGTGCCAGCAGCACCATGGACAGGCCTTCGCCGTACGAGCAGTACTTC
CASSTMDRPSPYEQYF
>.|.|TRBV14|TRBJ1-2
TGTGCCAGCAGCCAGAGGGGACTAAAGAGGAACTATGGCTACACCTTC
CASSQRGLKRNYGYTF
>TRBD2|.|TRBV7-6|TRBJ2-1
TGTGCCAGCAGCCGACTAGCGGGGAATTACAATGAGCAGTTCTTC
CASSRLAGNYNEQFF
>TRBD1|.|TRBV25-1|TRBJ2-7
TGTGCCCCCAGTTGGGACAGGGCCTACGAGCAGTACTTC
CAPSWDRAYEQYF
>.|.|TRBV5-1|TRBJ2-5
TGCGCCAGCAGCAAACAGGGACAACCTGGGGAGACCCAGTACTTC
CASSKQGQPGETQYF
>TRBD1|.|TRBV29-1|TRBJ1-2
TGCAGCGTTGGTCAAGACAGGGTCCCTGGCTACACCTTC
CSVGQDRVPGYTF
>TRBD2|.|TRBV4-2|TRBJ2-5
TGTGCCAGCAGCCCCGAACCGAGCGGGAGGGCCCGGGAGGGGACCCAGTACTTC
CASSPEPSGRAREGTQYF
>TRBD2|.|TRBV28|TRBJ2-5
TGTGCCAGCAGTTTCGTACGGGAGGAGGAGACCCAGTACTTC
CASSFVREEETQYF
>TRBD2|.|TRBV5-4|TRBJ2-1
TGTGCCAGTCCGACCCTTTGCGAGCGGGGTTACAATGAGCAGTTCTTC
CASPTLCERGYNEQFF
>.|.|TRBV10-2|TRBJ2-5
TGCGCCACCCGGGAAGAGACCCAGTACTTC
CATREETQYF
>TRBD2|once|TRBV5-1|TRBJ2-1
TGCGCCAGCAGCGGGGGACTAGCGGGGAGCTCCTACAATGAGCAGTTCTTC
CASSGGLAGSSYNEQFF
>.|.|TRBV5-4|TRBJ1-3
TGTGCCAGCCGAACGGACAGCTCTGGAAACACCATATATTTT
CASRTDSSGNTIYF
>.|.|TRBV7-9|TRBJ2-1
TGTGCCAGCATCCCTGGTCAACTAGACTACAATGAGCAGTTCTTC
CASIPGQLDYNEQFF
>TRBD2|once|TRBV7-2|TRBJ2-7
TGTGCCAGCAGCTTTGGACTAGCGGGAGGGCTAGGAACCTACGAGCAGTACTTC
CASSFGLAGGLGTYEQYF